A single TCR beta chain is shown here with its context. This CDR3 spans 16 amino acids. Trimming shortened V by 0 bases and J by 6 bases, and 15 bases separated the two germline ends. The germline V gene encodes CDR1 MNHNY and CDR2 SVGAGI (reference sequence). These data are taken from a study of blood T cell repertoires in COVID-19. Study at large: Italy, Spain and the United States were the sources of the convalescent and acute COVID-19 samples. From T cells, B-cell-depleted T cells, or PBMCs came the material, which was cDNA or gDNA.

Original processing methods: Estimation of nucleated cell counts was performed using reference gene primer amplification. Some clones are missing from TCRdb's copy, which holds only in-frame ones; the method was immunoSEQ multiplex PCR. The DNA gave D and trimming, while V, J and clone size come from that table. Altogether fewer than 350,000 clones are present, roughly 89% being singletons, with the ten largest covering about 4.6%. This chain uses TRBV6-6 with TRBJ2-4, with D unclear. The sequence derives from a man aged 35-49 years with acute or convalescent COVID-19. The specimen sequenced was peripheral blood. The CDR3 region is CASSYSLDPTGNIQYF. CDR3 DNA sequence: TGTGCCAGCAGTTACTCCCTTGACCCGACGGGAAACATTCAGTACTTC.